The 21 T cell receptor beta chains below come from one sample, sequenced in a study of lymphopenia after photon versus proton radiotherapy. Sequencing used immunoSEQ multiplex PCR; TCRdb keeps in-frame clones, though not all of them. The sample lists tens of thousands of clones, around four fifths occurring once. The sample consisted of peripheral blood, taken from a patient treated with proton-based radiotherapy. Receptors were obtained from a woman aged 70 to 79 with pancreatic cancer.

The chain carries TRBV6-4 and TRBJ2-1; D might be TRBD2 (5 bases). Germline V gene data show CDR1 as MRHNA and CDR2 as SNTAGT. Trimming removed 2 bases at V and 12 bases at J, with 11 bases between. The CDR3 has 12 residues. The CDR3 sequence is CASSDGRAGQFF. The CDR3 DNA is TGTGCCAGCAGTGACGGCCGGGCGGGGCAGTTCTTC.

This clone was seen a few times. The V gene is TRBV9, the J gene TRBJ2-1, with 12 bases matching TRBD2. The CDR3 extends over 14 amino acids. V was pared by 3 bases and J by 5 bases, with 0 bases of the junction left unmatched. Germline-derived CDR1 and CDR2 are SGDLS and YYNGEE. The CDR3 loop reads CASSGTSGDNEQFF. DNA for the CDR3: TGTGCCAGCAGCGGGACTAGCGGGGACAATGAGCAGTTCTTC.

This clone came up once. V gene TRBV10-3 combines with J gene TRBJ2-3; D is uncertain. The CDR3 sequence is 15 residues long. V was pared by 3 bases and J by 0 bases, with 10 bases between. Germline values: CDR1 ENHRY, CDR2 SYGVKD. In DNA form, the CDR3 reads TGTGCCATCAGTGACCCCTCCTCTAGCACAGATACGCAGTATTTT. Translating it yields CAISDPSSSTDTQYF.

V gene TRBV30 combines with J gene TRBJ1-5, with unresolved D. The CDR3 is 16 residues long. Between the trimmed V and J ends, which lost 2 bases and 9 bases, there was a span of 23 bases. Per the germline V gene, CDR1 is GTSNPN and CDR2 is SVGIG (reference sequence). Written as DNA, the CDR3 is TGTGCCTGGAGTCTTCGGGCGGTCCCCCGCGGATTGCCCCAGCATTTT. Its translation is CAWSLRAVPRGLPQHF.

The chain employs TRBV30 and TRBJ2-3, with D possibly matching TRBD2 (7 bases). CDR3 size: 17 residues. Trimming stripped 3 bases from V and 4 bases from J, with 23 bases between. The germline V gene has CDR1 GTSNPN and CDR2 SVGIG (reference sequence). The CDR3 loop is CAWSKGGGGSGSDTQYF. Written as DNA, the CDR3 is TGTGCCTGGAGCAAAGGGGGTGGCGGGAGTGGATCAGATACGCAGTATTTT.

The sample holds a few counts of this clone. Relative to the germline gene, one junction end is altered; a read error may explain this. The same CDR3 can be traced to other DNA sequences in this sample. The V gene is TRBV5-8, the J gene TRBJ2-2, with no clear D. The CDR3 runs to 16 residues. Germline lookup yields CDR1 SGHTS and CDR2 YDEGEE. CDR3 in DNA: TGCGCCAGCAGCCAAGAAGGTCAGGCTCTCGCCGGGGAGCTGTTTTTT. This sequence encodes CASSQEGQALAGELFF. Combining the CDR3 with reference TRBV5-8 and TRBJ2-2 gives the whole variable domain EAGVTQSPTHLIKTRGQQATLRCSPISGHTSVYWYQQALGLGLQFLLWYDEGEERNRGNFPPRFSGRQFPNYSSELNVNALELEDSALYLCASSQEGQALAGELFFGEGSRLTVL.

CDR3 loop: CASPWSSYEQYF. The CDR3 nucleotides read TGTGCCAGTCCGTGGAGCTCCTACGAGCAGTACTTC. The chain combines TRBV7-3 with TRBJ2-7; D not certain. V was cut by 9 bases and J by 0 bases, with 9 bases left in between. The CDR3 is 12 amino acids. The germline gives CDR1 SGHTA, CDR2 FQGTGA.

The V gene is TRBV5-8, the J gene TRBJ2-7; D remains ambiguous. Germline CDR1 is SGHTS and CDR2 is YDEGEE. The CDR3 has 13 amino acids. V gave up 0 bases and J gave up 6 bases, with 10 bases separating them. The CDR3 DNA is TGTGCCAGCAGCTTGGCGCGAATGGCCGAGCAGTACTTC. It translates to CASSLARMAEQYF.

The chain joins TRBV6-5 to TRBJ2-7, with TRBD2 as a possible D gene (6 bases). The germline V gene has CDR1 MNHEY and CDR2 SVGAGI. The V end lost 6 bases, the J end lost 2 bases, and 17 bases lay between the germline ends. The CDR3 sequence is 15 residues long. CDR3 in DNA: TGTGCCAGCAGCCGCACCGGGACTCGAGCCTACGAGCAGTACTTC. Translation gives CASSRTGTRAYEQYF.

V usage is TRBV27 and J usage is TRBJ1-2; no clear D gene. Per germline, CDR1 MNHEY and CDR2 SMNVEV (reference sequence). Trimming removed 5 bases from V and 7 bases from J, with 14 bases in between. The CDR3 spans 13 residues. In DNA form, the CDR3 reads TGTGCCAGCAGTGGCGAGTCATGGGCTGGCTACACCTTC. Translating it yields CASSGESWAGYTF.

The rearrangement uses TRBV10-3 and TRBJ1-5; D is unclear. V dropped 0 bases and J dropped 5 bases, with 14 bases sitting between them. CDR3 length: 16 amino acids. In germline, CDR1 is ENHRY, CDR2 SYGVKD. CDR3 residues: CAISESAGPLYQPQHF. The CDR3 DNA reads TGTGCCATCAGTGAGTCTGCCGGACCACTCTATCAGCCCCAGCATTTT.

The rearrangement links TRBV5-5 to TRBJ1-2, with TRBD1 matching 8 bases. The V and J ends lost 5 bases and 7 bases, in that order; junction bases with no gene match: 7. The CDR3 sequence is 13 residues long. Per germline, CDR1 SGHKS and CDR2 YYEKEE (reference sequence). The CDR3, as DNA: TGTGCCAGCAGAATCGGACAGGGAGGTGGCTACACCTTC. Its protein product is CASRIGQGGGYTF.

The chain carries TRBV7-9 and TRBJ2-7; D may be TRBD1 (6 bases). Germline V gene lookup returns CDR1 SEHNR and CDR2 FQNEAQ (reference sequence). Between the trimmed V and J ends, which lost 4 bases and 2 bases, there was a span of 12 bases. CDR3 length: 14 amino acids. The CDR3 is CASSSTGRPYEQYF. CDR3 nucleotide sequence: TGTGCCAGCAGCTCTACAGGGCGTCCCTACGAGCAGTACTTC.

The chain joins TRBV6-5 to TRBJ1-6; perhaps TRBD1 as D (5 bases). Looked up from germline, CDR1 is MNHEY and CDR2 is SVGAGI. Trimming removed 2 bases at V and 6 bases at J, with 14 bases between. The length of the CDR3 is 16 residues. CDR3 amino acids: CASSYARGRGNSPLHF. The CDR3 DNA follows: TGTGCCAGCAGTTACGCCCGGGGTAGGGGTAATTCACCCCTCCACTTT.

The V gene is TRBV7-9, the J gene TRBJ1-5, with 7 bases aligning to TRBD1. V lost 5 bases to trimming and J lost 0 bases; unmatched junction nucleotides: 4. The CDR3 spans 15 residues. CDR1 and CDR2 (germline): SEHNR, FQNEAQ (reference sequence). CDR3 sequence (DNA): TGTGCCAGCAGCCGGGGACAGTCTAGCAATCAGCCCCAGCATTTT. Its protein product is CASSRGQSSNQPQHF.

The chain joins TRBV29-1 to TRBJ2-6; D gene unclear. Germline assignment: CDR1 SQVTM and CDR2 ANQGSEA. V was cut by 5 bases and J by 4 bases, with 9 bases left in between. The CDR3 loop spans 13 amino acids. CDR3: CSVSASGANVLTF. The CDR3 DNA is TGCAGCGTTTCAGCCTCGGGGGCCAACGTCCTGACTTTC.

The chain joins TRBV9 to TRBJ2-7; TRBD2 matches at 7 bases. The germline V gene encodes CDR1 SGDLS and CDR2 YYNGEE. With 4 bases clipped from V and 0 bases from J, the junction kept 7 bases outside the gene matches. The CDR3 consists of 15 residues. The CDR3 nucleotides read TGTGCCAGCAGCTTGGGCGGGGGAAGCTCCTACGAGCAGTACTTC. It specifies CASSLGGGSSYEQYF.

The V gene is TRBV7-9, the J gene TRBJ2-7; D is undetermined. Germline-derived CDR1 and CDR2 are SEHNR and FQNEAQ (reference sequence). Trimming cost V 5 bases and J 0 bases, with 8 bases left between them. This CDR3 has 13 amino acids. The CDR3: CASSPAGSYEQYF. CDR3 in DNA: TGTGCCAGCAGCCCAGCAGGCTCCTACGAGCAGTACTTC.

The V call is TRBV16, the J call TRBJ2-1, with TRBD2 identical over 7 bases. With V trimmed by 9 bases and J by 1 base, 9 bases remained unmatched. Per germline, CDR1 KGHSY and CDR2 FQNENV. This CDR3 is 15 amino acids long. The DNA for the CDR3 is TGTGCCAGTCGTCCGGGGGAGGGTTCCTACAATGAGCAGTTCTTC. This gives the protein CASRPGEGSYNEQFF.

The V and J genes are TRBV5-1 and TRBJ1-1; D is unresolved. Trimming left V 0 bases short and J 1 base short, with 19 bases between. The CDR3 loop spans 18 amino acids. Per the germline V gene, CDR1 is SGHRS and CDR2 is YFSETQ. Here the CDR3 reads CASSLGPGLSKQNTEAFF. CDR3 in DNA: TGCGCCAGCAGCTTGGGTCCGGGTTTATCCAAGCAGAACACTGAAGCTTTCTTT.

The CDR3 is CASSLSAVTYEQYF. CDR3 DNA: TGTGCCAGCAGTTTATCCGCGGTGACCTACGAGCAGTACTTC. The chain has TRBV28 and TRBJ2-7; D unclear. V gave up 1 base and J gave up 2 bases, with 9 bases separating them. CDR3 length: 14 amino acids. The germline CDR1 and CDR2 sequences are MDHEN and SYDVKM.